The 18 T cell receptor beta chains below were found in one sample sequenced in a study of T and B cells in COVID-19 patients. TRB was amplified from about 250-500 ng of blood genomic DNA. Multiplex PCR with BIOMED2 TRB-A/B primer pools amplified TRB rearrangements. TCRdb processed the multiplex PCR reads anew with MiXCR; each CDR3 protein has one entry. Among tens of thousands of distinct CDR3 sequences, over 25% were seen once, and the ten largest hold about 1.7%. Sequenced sample: blood. Every receptor here comes from a human donor who had recovered from COVID-19.

This clonotype was detected only a few times. The chain combines TRBV7-2 with TRBJ1-1; no firm D call. Germline assignment: CDR1 SGHTA and CDR2 FQGNSA. CDR3 length: 13 residues. The ends were cut back, 5 bases at V and 4 bases at J, with 11 bases in the middle. The CDR3 loop is CASSASEVTEAFF. The CDR3 DNA sequence: TGTGCCAGCAGCGCAAGTGAAGTCACTGAAGCTTTCTTT. Full variable domain (rest looked up from reference TRBV7-2 and TRBJ1-1): GAGVSQSPSNKVTEKGKDVELRCDPISGHTALYWYRQSLGQGLEFLIYFQGNSAPDKSGLPSDRFSAERTGGSVSTLTIQRTQQEDSAVYLCASSASEVTEAFFGQGTRLTVV.

There are many counts of this clonotype. This chain connects TRBV6-5 to TRBJ2-7; D is perhaps TRBD1 (6 bases). This CDR3 has 14 residues. The germline V gene has CDR1 MNHEY and CDR2 SVGAGI. V gave up 7 bases and J gave up 1 base, with 14 bases separating them. The CDR3 DNA sequence: TGTGCCAGCAACCAGGGGCCCTTATCCTACGAGCAGTACTTC. Translated, it gives CASNQGPLSYEQYF.

This clonotype has a handful of counts. The chain combines TRBV20-1 with TRBJ1-2; D may be TRBD1 (6 bases). There are 13 residues in the CDR3. The V gene's germline CDR1 is DFQATT and CDR2 SNEGSKA (reference sequence). V lost 7 bases and J lost 0, with 12 bases in between. In DNA, the CDR3 is TGCAGTGGCAGGGGCGGCCCTAACTATGGCTACACCTTC. Protein: CSGRGGPNYGYTF.

The table lists this clonotype with a few counts. This chain connects TRBV6-5 to TRBJ1-1; TRBD1 is a possible D gene (5 bases). V lost 0 bases and J lost 6, with 11 bases in between. CDR1 MNHEY and CDR2 SVGAGI come from the germline V gene. The length of the CDR3 is 14 residues. CDR3 loop: CASSYSNGRAEAFF. The DNA of the CDR3 is TGTGCCAGCAGTTACTCGAACGGCAGGGCTGAAGCTTTCTTT.

In this sample, this clonotype turned up a few times. The chain carries TRBV12-3 or TRBV12-4 and TRBJ1-5; D remains unclear. The CDR3 is 12 amino acids. The V and J ends lost 3 bases and 6 bases respectively, with 6 bases between them. Here the CDR3 reads CASSLGGQPQHF. In DNA form, the CDR3 reads TGTGCCAGCAGTTTGGGCGGTCAGCCCCAGCATTTT.

This clonotype was counted a few times. This CDR3 reads CASSGGATNEKLFF. CDR3 nucleotides: TGTGCCAGCAGCGGGGGGGCCACTAATGAAAAACTGTTTTTT. The chain carries TRBV5-4 and TRBJ1-4; D possibly corresponds to TRBD1 (6 bases). Germline lookup yields CDR1 SGHNT and CDR2 YYREEE (reference sequence). With 4 bases removed from V and 2 bases from J, the gap between germline ends came to 9 bases. CDR3 length equals 14 residues.

This clonotype appeared a few times. The chain's CDR3 is CATSDRTLSSGRGPDTQYF. The CDR3 region has the DNA TGTGCCACCAGTGACCGCACCCTATCTAGCGGGAGAGGTCCAGATACGCAGTATTTT. This chain uses TRBV24-1 with TRBJ2-3, with TRBD2 matching 10 bases. Trimming removed 4 bases from V and 4 bases from J; junction bases left unmatched: 16. The V gene's germline CDR1 is KGHDR and CDR2 SFDVKD. The CDR3 is 19 residues long.

The chain is built from TRBV5-6 and TRBJ2-5; 7 nucleotides align to TRBD1. Germline assignment: CDR1 SGHDT and CDR2 YYEEEE. The CDR3 runs to 13 residues. The ends lost 0 bases at V and 13 bases at J; junction bases unmatched: 9. The CDR3 DNA reads as TGTGCCAGCAGCTTGGCCGGGTCACAGGGGTTGTACTTC. Encoded protein: CASSLAGSQGLYF.

The genes are TRBV19 and TRBJ1-2; D unclear. The CDR3 is made up of 14 amino acids. Per germline, CDR1 LNHDA and CDR2 SQIVND (reference sequence). V shed 5 bases and J shed 8 bases, with 18 bases lying between them. CDR3 nucleotide sequence: TGTGCCAGTAGTCCGCTTCCGGGGATAGGGGGCTACACCTTC. Amino acids: CASSPLPGIGGYTF. Full variable domain (outside the CDR3, taken from reference TRBV19 and TRBJ1-2): DGGITQSPKYLFRKEGQNVTLSCEQNLNHDAMYWYRQDPGQGLRLIYYSQIVNDFQKGDIAEGYSVSREKKESFPLTVTSAQKNPTAFYLCASSPLPGIGGYTFGSGTRLTVV.

This clonotype was detected many times. The chain couples TRBV6-5 to TRBJ2-1; D unclear. The CDR3 length is 15 residues. V lost 2 bases and J 8 bases, leaving 16 bases between the germline ends. The V gene's germline CDR1 is MNHEY and CDR2 SVGAGI. The CDR3 spells CASSYGGRVKDEQFF. CDR3 in DNA: TGTGCCAGCAGTTACGGTGGTCGTGTTAAGGATGAGCAGTTCTTC.

This chain joins TRBV12-3 or TRBV12-4 and TRBJ1-4, with D perhaps matching TRBD1 (5 bases). Deletions cut 6 bases from V and 4 bases from J, with 21 bases between. CDR3 length: 17 amino acids. The CDR3 region has the DNA TGTGCCAGCAGCTCCATGAGGGGAGCCTCCTATAATGAAAAACTGTTTTTT. Translated, it gives CASSSMRGASYNEKLFF.

This rearrangement joins TRBV27 to TRBJ2-1; 9 nucleotides line up with TRBD2. Germline V lookup: CDR1 MNHEY, CDR2 SMNVEV (reference sequence). V lost 2 bases, J lost 7 bases, and 9 bases stayed unmatched. The CDR3 runs 16 residues. Here the CDR3 reads CASSLLGTSFQNEQFF. CDR3 DNA sequence: TGTGCCAGCAGTTTACTCGGGACTAGCTTTCAGAATGAGCAGTTCTTC.

This clonotype has only a few counts. CDR3 protein: CASSLVGEKTGNTIYF. CDR3 in DNA: TGTGCCAGCAGCTTAGTAGGGGAGAAAACTGGAAACACCATATATTTT. This chain links TRBV13 with TRBJ1-3; D is perhaps TRBD1 (5 bases). The CDR3 extends over 16 amino acids. Trimming cost V 1 base and J 2 bases, with 12 bases left between them. Germline CDR1 is PRHDT and CDR2 is FYEKMQ (reference sequence).

This clonotype was counted between two and nine times. The rearrangement joins TRBV7-6 to TRBJ2-7; 8 nucleotides align to TRBD2. V shed 8 bases, J shed 0 bases, and the junction held 9 bases outside the gene matches. Germline-derived CDR1 and CDR2 are SGHVS and FNYEAQ. This CDR3 has 15 residues. CDR3 nucleotides: TGTGCCAGCTGCGAAGAGGCGGGGGGCTCCTACGAGCAGTACTTC. Translation gives CASCEEAGGSYEQYF.

The chain couples TRBV12-3 or TRBV12-4 to TRBJ2-1; D perhaps matches TRBD1 (7 bases). V gave up 8 bases and J gave up 9 bases, with 20 bases separating them. The CDR3 is made up of 14 amino acids. The CDR3 is CASCGTVAYSEQFF. CDR3 nucleotides: TGTGCCAGCTGCGGGACAGTGGCTTATTCTGAGCAGTTCTTC.

This clonotype showed up many times. This chain connects TRBV27 to TRBJ2-7, with TRBD2 matching 7 bases. CDR1 is MNHEY and CDR2 is SMNVEV in the germline V gene (reference sequence). The CDR3 sequence is 14 residues long. V gave up 6 bases and J gave up 0 bases; unmatched junction bases: 5. CDR3 amino acids: CASRSGISSYEQYF. The CDR3 bases are TGTGCCAGCAGGAGCGGGATCTCCTCCTACGAGCAGTACTTC.

CDR3 sequence: CASSSGSPDTQYF. CDR3 coding DNA: TGTGCCAGCAGTAGCGGGAGCCCAGATACGCAGTATTTT. The chain joins TRBV6-2 or TRBV6-3 to TRBJ2-3, with 8 positions matching TRBD2. This CDR3 comprises 13 residues. Germline lookup yields CDR1 MNHEY and CDR2 SVGEGT. V shed 5 bases, J shed 4 bases, and the junction held 2 bases outside the gene matches.

The chain uses TRBV28 and TRBJ2-3; 8 bases line up with TRBD1. The CDR3 contains 13 residues. Trimming took 4 bases from V and 5 from J; bases not matched to a gene: 2. Germline V gene data show CDR1 as MDHEN and CDR2 as SYDVKM. The CDR3 bases are TGTGCCAGCAGTTCAGGGGGCAGAGATACGCAGTATTTT. This codes for CASSSGGRDTQYF.